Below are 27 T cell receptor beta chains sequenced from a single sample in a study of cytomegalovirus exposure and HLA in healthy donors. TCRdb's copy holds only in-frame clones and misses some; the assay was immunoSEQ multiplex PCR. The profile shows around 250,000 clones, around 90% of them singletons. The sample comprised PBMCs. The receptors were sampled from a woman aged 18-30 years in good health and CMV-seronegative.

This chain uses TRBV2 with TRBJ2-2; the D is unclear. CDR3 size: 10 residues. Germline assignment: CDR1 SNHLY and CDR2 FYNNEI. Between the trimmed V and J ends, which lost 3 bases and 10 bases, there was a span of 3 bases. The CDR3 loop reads CASSDMELFF. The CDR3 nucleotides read TGTGCCAGCAGTGACATGGAGCTGTTTTTT.

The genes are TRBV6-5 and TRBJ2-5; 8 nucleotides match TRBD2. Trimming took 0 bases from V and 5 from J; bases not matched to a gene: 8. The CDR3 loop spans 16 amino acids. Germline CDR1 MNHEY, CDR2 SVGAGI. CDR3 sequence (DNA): TGTGCCAGCAGTTACTCCGCGGGACTAGGGATGGAGACCCAGTACTTC. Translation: CASSYSAGLGMETQYF.

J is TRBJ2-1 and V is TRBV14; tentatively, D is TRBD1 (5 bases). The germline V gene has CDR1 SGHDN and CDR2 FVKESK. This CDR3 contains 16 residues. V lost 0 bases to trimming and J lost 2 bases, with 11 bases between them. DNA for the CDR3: TGTGCCAGCAGCCAAGACGCAGGGTCCCCCTACAATGAGCAGTTCTTC. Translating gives CASSQDAGSPYNEQFF.

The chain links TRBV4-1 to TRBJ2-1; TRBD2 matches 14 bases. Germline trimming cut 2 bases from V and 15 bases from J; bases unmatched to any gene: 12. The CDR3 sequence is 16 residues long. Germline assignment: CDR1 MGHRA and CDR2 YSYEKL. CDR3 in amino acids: CASSQLSGTSGGRRFF. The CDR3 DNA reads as TGCGCCAGCAGCCAACTTAGTGGGACTAGCGGGGGACGGCGGTTCTTC.

The chain's CDR3 is CASSPGGGPDTEAFF. Here the CDR3 DNA reads TGTGCCAGCAGCCCCGGAGGTGGGCCGGACACTGAAGCTTTCTTT. The V and J genes are TRBV7-9 and TRBJ1-1; D ambiguous. Germline V gene sequence: CDR1 SEHNR, CDR2 FQNEAQ (reference sequence). The CDR3 is 15 amino acids. Trimming removed 5 bases from V and 3 bases from J, with 16 bases in between.

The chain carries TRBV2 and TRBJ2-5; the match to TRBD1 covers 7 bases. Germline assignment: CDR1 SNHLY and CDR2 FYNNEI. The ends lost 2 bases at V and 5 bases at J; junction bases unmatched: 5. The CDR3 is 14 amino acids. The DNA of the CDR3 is TGTGCCAGCAGTGAAACAGGGGTGCATGAGACCCAGTACTTC. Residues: CASSETGVHETQYF.

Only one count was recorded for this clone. The CDR3 region has the DNA TGCGCCAGCAGTGAGGGGCGGAACACGGGGGCAGATACGCAGTATTTT. Translation gives CASSEGRNTGADTQYF. This chain joins TRBV10-2 and TRBJ2-3, with D possibly TRBD2 on 6 matching bases. The CDR3 has 16 residues. Trimming shortened V by 2 bases and J by 4 bases, and 16 bases separated the two germline ends. Germline loops: CDR1 WSHSY, CDR2 SAAADI.

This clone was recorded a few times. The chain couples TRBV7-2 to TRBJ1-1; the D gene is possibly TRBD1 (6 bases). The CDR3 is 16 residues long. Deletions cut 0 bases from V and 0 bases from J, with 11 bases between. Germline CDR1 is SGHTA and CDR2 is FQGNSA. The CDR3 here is CASSLAAGQLNTEAFF. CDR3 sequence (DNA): TGTGCCAGCAGCTTAGCTGCAGGACAGCTGAACACTGAAGCTTTCTTT. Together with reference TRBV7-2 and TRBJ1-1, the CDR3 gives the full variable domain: GAGVSQSPSNKVTEKGKDVELRCDPISGHTALYWYRQSLGQGLEFLIYFQGNSAPDKSGLPSDRFSAERTGGSVSTLTIQRTQQEDSAVYLCASSLAAGQLNTEAFFGQGTRLTVV.

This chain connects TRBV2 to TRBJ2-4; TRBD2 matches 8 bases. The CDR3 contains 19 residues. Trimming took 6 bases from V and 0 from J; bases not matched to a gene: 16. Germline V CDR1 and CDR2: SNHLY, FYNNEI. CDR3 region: CASSGLGLAGYQAKNIQYF. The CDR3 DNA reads TGTGCCAGCAGCGGACTTGGGCTAGCGGGCTATCAAGCCAAAAACATTCAGTACTTC.

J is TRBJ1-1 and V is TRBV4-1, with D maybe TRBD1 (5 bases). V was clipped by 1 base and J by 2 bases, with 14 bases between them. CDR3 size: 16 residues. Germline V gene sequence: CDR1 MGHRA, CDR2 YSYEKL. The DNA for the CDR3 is TGCGCCAGCAGCCAAGTTGGTGGGGGACTTAACACTGAAGCTTTCTTT. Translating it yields CASSQVGGGLNTEAFF.

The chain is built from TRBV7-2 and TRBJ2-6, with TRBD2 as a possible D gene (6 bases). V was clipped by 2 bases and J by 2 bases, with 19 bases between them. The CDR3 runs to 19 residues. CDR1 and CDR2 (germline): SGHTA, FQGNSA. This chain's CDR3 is CASSLSQGLGLAGANVLTF. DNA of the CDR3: TGTGCCAGCAGCTTAAGTCAGGGACTGGGGTTAGCTGGGGCCAACGTCCTGACTTTC.

The CDR3 bases are TGTGCCAGTAGTATTAGTGGTTCTGAAGCTTTCTTT. It encodes CASSISGSEAFF. This chain links TRBV19 with TRBJ1-1; no firm D call. The CDR3 is 12 residues long. Trimming left V 3 bases short and J 6 bases short, with 8 bases between. CDR1 is LNHDA and CDR2 is SQIVND in the germline V gene (reference sequence).

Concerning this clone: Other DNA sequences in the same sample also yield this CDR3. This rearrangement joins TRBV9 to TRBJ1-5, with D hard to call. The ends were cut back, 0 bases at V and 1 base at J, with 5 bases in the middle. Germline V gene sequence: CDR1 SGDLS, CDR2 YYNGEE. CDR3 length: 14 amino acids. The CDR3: CASSVGQSNQPQHF. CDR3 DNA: TGTGCCAGCAGCGTAGGACAAAGCAATCAGCCCCAGCATTTT.

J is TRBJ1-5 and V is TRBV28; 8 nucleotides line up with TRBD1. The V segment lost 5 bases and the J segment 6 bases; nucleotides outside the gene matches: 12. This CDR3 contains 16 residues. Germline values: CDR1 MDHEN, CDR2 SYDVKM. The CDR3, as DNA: TGTGCCAGCAGTCCCCCAGGGGACAGGCGGTTTCAGCCCCAGCATTTT. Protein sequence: CASSPPGDRRFQPQHF.

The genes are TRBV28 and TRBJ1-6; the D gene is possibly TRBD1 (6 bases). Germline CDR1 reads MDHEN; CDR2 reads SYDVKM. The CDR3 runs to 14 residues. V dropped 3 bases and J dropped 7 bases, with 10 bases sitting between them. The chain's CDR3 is CASSFPQGNSPLHF. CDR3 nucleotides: TGTGCCAGCAGTTTCCCCCAGGGGAATTCACCCCTCCACTTT.

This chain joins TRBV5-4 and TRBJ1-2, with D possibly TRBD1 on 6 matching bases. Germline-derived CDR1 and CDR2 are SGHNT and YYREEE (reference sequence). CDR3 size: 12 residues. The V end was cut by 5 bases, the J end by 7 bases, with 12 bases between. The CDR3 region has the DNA TGTGCCAGCAGTACTACAGGGTTTGGCTACACCTTC. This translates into CASSTTGFGYTF.

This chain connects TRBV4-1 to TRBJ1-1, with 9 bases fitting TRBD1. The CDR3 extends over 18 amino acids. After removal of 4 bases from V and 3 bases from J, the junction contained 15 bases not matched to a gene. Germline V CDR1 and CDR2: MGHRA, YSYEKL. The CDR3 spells CASSRNRGRIPVHTEAFF. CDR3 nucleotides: TGCGCCAGCAGCCGCAACAGGGGGCGCATCCCCGTCCACACTGAAGCTTTCTTT.

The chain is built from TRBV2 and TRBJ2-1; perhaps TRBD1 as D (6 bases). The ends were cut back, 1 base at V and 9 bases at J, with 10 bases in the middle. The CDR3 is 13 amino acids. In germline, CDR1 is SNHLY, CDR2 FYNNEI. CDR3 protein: CASSEEQGVEQFF. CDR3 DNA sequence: TGTGCCAGCAGTGAAGAACAGGGAGTTGAGCAGTTCTTC.

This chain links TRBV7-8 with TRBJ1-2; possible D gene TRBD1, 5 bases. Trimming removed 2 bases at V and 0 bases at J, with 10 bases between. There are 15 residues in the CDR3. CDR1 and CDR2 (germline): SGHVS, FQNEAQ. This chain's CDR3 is CASSLLQAANYGYTF. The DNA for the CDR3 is TGTGCCAGCAGCTTATTACAGGCTGCTAACTATGGCTACACCTTC. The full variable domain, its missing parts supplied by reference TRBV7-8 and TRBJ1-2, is GAGVSQSPRYKVAKRGQDVALRCDPISGHVSLFWYQQALGQGPEFLTYFQNEAQLDKSGLPSDRFFAERPEGSVSTLKIQRTQQEDSAVYLCASSLLQAANYGYTFGSGTRLTVV.

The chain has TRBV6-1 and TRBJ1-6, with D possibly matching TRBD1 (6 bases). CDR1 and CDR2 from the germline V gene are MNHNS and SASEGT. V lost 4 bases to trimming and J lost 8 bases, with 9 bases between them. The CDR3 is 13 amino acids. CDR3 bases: TGTGCCAGCAGTGCCAGGGGAGATTCACCCCTCCACTTT. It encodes CASSARGDSPLHF.

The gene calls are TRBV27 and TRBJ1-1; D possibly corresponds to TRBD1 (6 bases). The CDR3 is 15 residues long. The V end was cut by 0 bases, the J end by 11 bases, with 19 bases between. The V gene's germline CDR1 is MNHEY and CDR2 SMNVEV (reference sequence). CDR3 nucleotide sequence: TGTGCCAGCAGTTTATCGGGGGGGGCCGCCAGTAGGGCTTTCTTT. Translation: CASSLSGGAASRAFF.

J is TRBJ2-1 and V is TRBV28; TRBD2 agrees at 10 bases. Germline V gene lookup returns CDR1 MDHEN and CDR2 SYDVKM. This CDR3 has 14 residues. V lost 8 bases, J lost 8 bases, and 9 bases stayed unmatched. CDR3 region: CASQTSGVVDEQFF. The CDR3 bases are TGTGCCAGCCAAACTAGCGGGGTAGTCGATGAGCAGTTCTTC.

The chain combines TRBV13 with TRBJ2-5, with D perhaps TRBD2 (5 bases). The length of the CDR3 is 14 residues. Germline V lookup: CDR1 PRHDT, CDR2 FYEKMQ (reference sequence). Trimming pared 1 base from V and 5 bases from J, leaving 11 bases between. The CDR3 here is CASSLALASETQYF. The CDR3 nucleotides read TGTGCCAGCAGCTTAGCGCTAGCCTCCGAGACCCAGTACTTC. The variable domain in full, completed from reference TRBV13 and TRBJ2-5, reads AAGVIQSPRHLIKEKRETATLKCYPIPRHDTVYWYQQGPGQDPQFLISFYEKMQSDKGSIPDRFSAQQFSDYHSELNMSSLELGDSALYFCASSLALASETQYFGPGTRLLVL.

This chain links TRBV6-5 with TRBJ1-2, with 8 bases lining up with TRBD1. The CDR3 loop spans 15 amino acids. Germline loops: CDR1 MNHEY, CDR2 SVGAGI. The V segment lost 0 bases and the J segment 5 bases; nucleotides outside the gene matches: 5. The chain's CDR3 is CASSYSPGGRYGYTF. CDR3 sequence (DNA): TGTGCCAGCAGTTACTCCCCAGGGGGCAGGTATGGCTACACCTTC.

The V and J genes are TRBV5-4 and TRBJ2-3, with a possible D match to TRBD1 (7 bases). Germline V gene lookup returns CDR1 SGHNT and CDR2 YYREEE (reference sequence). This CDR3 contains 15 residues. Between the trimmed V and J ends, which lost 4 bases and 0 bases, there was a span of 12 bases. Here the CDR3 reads CASSKQGGSTDTQYF. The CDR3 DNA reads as TGTGCCAGCAGCAAGCAGGGGGGAAGCACAGATACGCAGTATTTT.

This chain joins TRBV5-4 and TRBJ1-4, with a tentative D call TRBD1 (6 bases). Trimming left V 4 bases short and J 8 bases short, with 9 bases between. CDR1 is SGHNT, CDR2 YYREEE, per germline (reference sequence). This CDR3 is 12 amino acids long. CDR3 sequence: CASSLDREKLFF. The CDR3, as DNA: TGTGCCAGCAGCCTCGACAGGGAAAAACTGTTTTTT.

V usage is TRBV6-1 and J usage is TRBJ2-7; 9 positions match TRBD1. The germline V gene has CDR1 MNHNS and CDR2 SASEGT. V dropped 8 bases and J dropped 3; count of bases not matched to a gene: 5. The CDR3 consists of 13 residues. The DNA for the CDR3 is TGTGCCAGCGGGGGACAGGGATTCTACGAGCAGTACGTC. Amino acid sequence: CASGGQGFYEQYV.